This TCR beta chain was sequenced in a study of T cell responses to AZD1222 COVID-19 vaccine. Germline V gives CDR1 MNHEY, CDR2 SMNVEV (reference sequence). Trimming shortened V by 7 bases and J by 3 bases, and 1 base separated the two germline ends. CDR3 size: 10 residues. TCRdb's copy holds only in-frame clones and misses some; the assay was immunoSEQ multiplex PCR. The sample shows 100,000 to 150,000 clones, about 85% of them seen only once. This receptor was taken from an adult in good health. The chain is built from TRBV27 and TRBJ1-5; D is unclear. This specimen consisted of peripheral blood, obtained on day 0 of AZD1222 vaccination. The CDR3, as DNA: TGTGCCAGCACCAATCAGCCCCAGCATTTT. It translates to CASTNQPQHF.